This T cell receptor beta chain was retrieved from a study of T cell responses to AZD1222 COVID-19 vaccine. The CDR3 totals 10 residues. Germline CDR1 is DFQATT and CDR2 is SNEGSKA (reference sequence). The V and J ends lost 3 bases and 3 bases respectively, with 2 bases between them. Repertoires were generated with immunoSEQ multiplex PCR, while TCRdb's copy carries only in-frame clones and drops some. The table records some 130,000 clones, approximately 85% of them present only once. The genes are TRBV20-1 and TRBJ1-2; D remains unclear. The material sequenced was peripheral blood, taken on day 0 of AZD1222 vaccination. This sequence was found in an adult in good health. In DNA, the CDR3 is TGCAGTGCTAGTGACTATGGCTACACCTTC. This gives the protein CSASDYGYTF.